A selection of T cell receptor beta chains follows, all from one sample in a study of blood T cell repertoires in COVID-19. Sequenced by immunoSEQ multiplex PCR; TCRdb stores in-frame clones only, minus some. The sample yields around 190,000 clones, roughly four fifths seen once. Material for sequencing was peripheral blood. These receptors were collected from a woman in her fifties or sixties with acute or convalescent COVID-19. CDR3s leave out the opening cysteine and the closing phenylalanine or tryptophan. D genes are given only for firm matches.

j_gene | v_gene | d_gene | CDR3aa
TRBJ2-2 | TRBV5-1 | TRBD2 | ASSLLEMSGRLGELF
TRBJ2-4 | TRBV3-1/TRBV3-2 | NA | AAGLAKNIQY
TRBJ2-2 | TRBV7-9 | NA | ASSLDGGANTGELF
TRBJ2-1 | TRBV6-2/TRBV6-3 | TRBD1 | ASSYSGGGEQF
TRBJ1-6 | TRBV27 | NA | ASKELSSYNSPLH
TRBJ1-6 | TRBV2 | NA | AGTGTRRNSPLH
TRBJ1-5 | TRBV27 | NA | ASARSGAGYGQPQH
TRBJ2-2 | TRBV27 | NA | ASLTTHRDRTGELF
TRBJ2-5 | TRBV7-8 | TRBD2 | ASSPGTSGGGETQY
TRBJ2-7 | TRBV25-1 | TRBD1 | ASRTAGQGINEQY
TRBJ2-7 | TRBV19 | TRBD1 | ASTSLAGGFEQY
TRBJ2-7 | TRBV18 | TRBD1 | ASSPPDRGAGEQY
TRBJ1-1 | TRBV5-1 | TRBD1 | ASRRDSKNTEAF
TRBJ1-2 | TRBV4-3 | TRBD1 | ASSQNPGQGIWGYT
TRBJ1-6 | TRBV5-4 | NA | ASSDGQPDNSPLH
TRBJ1-5 | TRBV28 | NA | ASSQNQPQH
TRBJ1-6 | TRBV5-1 | NA | ASSLAGEIGSPLH
TRBJ2-7 | TRBV28 | TRBD1 | ASRGQGAGEQY
TRBJ2-7 | TRBV3-1/TRBV3-2 | TRBD1 | ASSQDLRQGYEQY
TRBJ1-5 | TRBV19 | NA | ASSISQGILTYQPQH
TRBJ1-5 | TRBV28 | TRBD1 | ASGGQGSNQPQH
TRBJ2-7 | TRBV6-6 | NA | ASISATGAYEQY
TRBJ2-5 | TRBV28 | TRBD1 | ASSSTGNDRQETQY
TRBJ2-3 | TRBV7-2 | TRBD2 | ASSLGVRGRADTQY
TRBJ2-7 | TRBV29-1 | NA | SVEGGRPYEQY
TRBJ1-1 | TRBV30 | NA | AWRHDEAKVQGDLMNTEAF
TRBJ2-7 | TRBV11-2 | TRBD2 | ASSLDLIAGGSYEQY
TRBJ2-3 | TRBV19 | TRBD2 | ASSSLLAGGTDTQY
TRBJ2-3 | TRBV27 | TRBD2 | ASSFSLAGLTDTQY
TRBJ2-5 | TRBV28 | NA | ASGGSGGLQETQY
TRBJ2-1 | TRBV5-5 | TRBD1 | ASSAGQGHARNEQF
TRBJ1-5 | TRBV11-2 | NA | ASSFGGGKAQPQH
TRBJ1-2 | TRBV11-2 | TRBD1 | ASSPRTGGSVYGYT
TRBJ2-1 | TRBV29-1 | NA | SGEPGYNEQF
TRBJ1-5 | TRBV2 | NA | ASSERENQPQH
TRBJ2-1 | TRBV7-2 | TRBD1 | ASSLKGQGGNEQF
TRBJ2-7 | TRBV6-6 | NA | ASTRGSEQY
TRBJ1-1 | TRBV12-3/TRBV12-4 | NA | ASRPRQKHEAF
TRBJ2-1 | TRBV7-9 | TRBD1 | ASSTENRGFAYNEQF
TRBJ2-2 | TRBV19 | NA | ASSIGANTGELF